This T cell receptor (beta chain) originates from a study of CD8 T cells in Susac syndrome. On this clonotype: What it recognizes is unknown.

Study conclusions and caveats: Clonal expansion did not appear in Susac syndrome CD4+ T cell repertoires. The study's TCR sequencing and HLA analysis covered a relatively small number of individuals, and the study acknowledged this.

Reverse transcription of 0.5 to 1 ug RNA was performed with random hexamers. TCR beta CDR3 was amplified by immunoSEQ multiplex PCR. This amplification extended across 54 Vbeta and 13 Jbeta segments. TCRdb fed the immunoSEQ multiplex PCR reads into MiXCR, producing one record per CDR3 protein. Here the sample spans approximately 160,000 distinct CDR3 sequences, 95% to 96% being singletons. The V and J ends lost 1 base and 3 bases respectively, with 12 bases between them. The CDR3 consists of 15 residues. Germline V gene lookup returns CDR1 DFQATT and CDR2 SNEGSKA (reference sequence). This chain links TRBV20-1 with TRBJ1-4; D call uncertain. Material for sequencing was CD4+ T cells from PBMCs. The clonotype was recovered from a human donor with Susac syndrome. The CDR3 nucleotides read TGCAGTGCTAGAGGCAGCCAGTGGGCTAATGAAAAACTGTTTTTT. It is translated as CSARGSQWANEKLFF.